These 30 T cell receptor beta chains were all obtained from the same sample, sequenced in a study of technical replicates of blood from a few donors. Repertoires were generated with immunoSEQ multiplex PCR, while TCRdb's copy carries only in-frame clones and drops some. In the table there are tens of thousands of clones, around nine tenths of which are singletons. Source material: PBMCs. The receptors derive from a human donor in good health. Some clones in this sample may be carry-over from other donors' samples.

The count of this clone is one. The chain is built from TRBV4-3 and TRBJ1-1; 7 positions match TRBD1. Losses at the gene ends were 1 base for V and 4 bases for J; bases not matched to a gene: 6. CDR3 length equals 15 residues. Per germline, CDR1 LGHNA and CDR2 YSLEER. The CDR3 loop is CASSQGTQGGTEAFF. The CDR3 nucleotides read TGCGCCAGCAGCCAAGGAACCCAGGGGGGCACTGAAGCTTTCTTT.

CDR3 coding DNA: TGTGCCAGCAGCTTTAGCGGGGGGTCCCAAGAGACCCAGTACTTC. Translated: CASSFSGGSQETQYF. This chain uses TRBV11-3 with TRBJ2-5, with 10 bases fitting TRBD2. J lost 1 base, V lost 3 bases, and 2 bases had no gene match. Looked up from germline, CDR1 is SGHNT and CDR2 is YENEEA. The CDR3 consists of 15 residues.

This clone was picked up one time. The V and J genes are TRBV6-5 and TRBJ2-7, with 7 bases that match TRBD1. Germline CDR1 reads MNHEY; CDR2 reads SVGAGI. The CDR3 is 15 residues long. The trim removed 7 bases at V and 4 bases at J, leaving 13 bases unmatched. CDR3 residues: CASIGQEGGRYEQYF. The CDR3, as DNA: TGTGCCAGCATAGGTCAGGAAGGGGGCCGGTACGAGCAGTACTTC.

This chain joins TRBV30 and TRBJ1-1; the D gene is possibly TRBD1 (5 bases). V lost 2 bases, J lost 7 bases, and 11 bases lay in between. CDR3 length equals 12 residues. The germline V gene encodes CDR1 GTSNPN and CDR2 SVGIG (reference sequence). CDR3 sequence reads: CAWSPDSDEAFF. The CDR3 nucleotides read TGTGCCTGGAGTCCCGACAGTGATGAAGCTTTCTTT.

V usage is TRBV11-1 and J usage is TRBJ2-3, with 8 bases matching TRBD2. There are 15 residues in the CDR3. The trim removed 7 bases at V and 3 bases at J, leaving 9 bases unmatched. The V gene's germline CDR1 is SGHAT and CDR2 FQDESV (reference sequence). CDR3 DNA sequence: TGTGCCAGCACCAGGACTAGCTCTAGGACAGATACGCAGTATTTT. Translated, it gives CASTRTSSRTDTQYF.

V usage is TRBV27 and J usage is TRBJ2-7, with TRBD1 as a possible D gene (6 bases). CDR3 length: 12 residues. Germline V CDR1 and CDR2: MNHEY, SMNVEV (reference sequence). V lost 11 bases and J lost 5, with 16 bases in between. The DNA of the CDR3 is TGTGCCGGGGTCCAGGGGTCCGACGAGCAGTACTTC. This codes for CAGVQGSDEQYF.

The chain couples TRBV4-2 to TRBJ1-5, with D unclear. V was shortened by 3 bases and J by 3 bases, with 3 bases between the two germline ends. This CDR3 has 12 amino acids. Per the germline V gene, CDR1 is LGHNA and CDR2 is YNFKEQ. The chain's CDR3 is CASSHNNQPQHF. DNA for the CDR3: TGTGCCAGCAGCCACAACAATCAGCCCCAGCATTTT.

Turning to this clone: One junction end disagrees with the germline gene, perhaps due to a read error. The chain links TRBV10-3 to TRBJ2-5, with a weak D call TRBD1 (6 bases). The CDR3 length is 13 residues. Per germline, CDR1 ENHRY and CDR2 SYGVKD. The CDR3 protein is CAISESTGMVSDF. Here the CDR3 DNA reads TGTGCCATCAGTGAGTCCACAGGGATGGTTAGCGACTTC.

This clone was seen only once. The rearrangement joins TRBV27 to TRBJ2-1, with 9 bases fitting TRBD2. J was trimmed by 9 bases and V by 5 bases; bases with no gene match: 11. The germline gives CDR1 MNHEY, CDR2 SMNVEV (reference sequence). This CDR3 has 15 amino acids. The CDR3 region has the DNA TGTGCCAGCAGTCGCGCGGGGGGGGGCGTTGTTGAGCAGTTCTTC. Encoded protein: CASSRAGGGVVEQFF.

The rearrangement links TRBV7-2 to TRBJ1-2, with a possible D match to TRBD1 (5 bases). Trimming left V 5 bases short and J 0 bases short, with 10 bases between. The CDR3 covers 14 residues. Germline CDR1 is SGHTA and CDR2 is FQGNSA. CDR3 in amino acids: CASSLDTANYGYTF. CDR3 DNA sequence: TGTGCCAGCAGCCTGGACACTGCTAACTATGGCTACACCTTC. Filled out from reference TRBV7-2 and TRBJ1-2, the complete variable domain reads GAGVSQSPSNKVTEKGKDVELRCDPISGHTALYWYRQSLGQGLEFLIYFQGNSAPDKSGLPSDRFSAERTGGSVSTLTIQRTQQEDSAVYLCASSLDTANYGYTFGSGTRLTVV.

The chain recombines TRBV4-1 with TRBJ2-7; TRBD1 matches 9 bases. V trimming: 3 bases; J trimming: 5 bases; junction bases outside the gene matches: 2. From germline, CDR1 is MGHRA and CDR2 YSYEKL. The CDR3 extends over 13 amino acids. CDR3 sequence: CASSQRTGDEQYF. The CDR3 DNA is TGCGCCAGCAGCCAGCGGACAGGGGACGAGCAGTACTTC.

CDR3 amino acids: CASSLGREWPQHF. The DNA of the CDR3 is TGTGCCAGCAGCTTAGGGAGGGAATGGCCCCAGCATTTT. The V call is TRBV11-2, the J call TRBJ1-5; D is unclear. V was pared by 1 base and J by 9 bases, with 10 bases between. Germline V gives CDR1 SGHAT, CDR2 FQNNGV. CDR3 length equals 13 residues.

The chain employs TRBV10-3 and TRBJ2-4; tentative D call: TRBD1 (5 bases). The V end lost 10 bases, the J end lost 0 bases, and 16 bases lay between the germline ends. Germline V gene lookup returns CDR1 ENHRY and CDR2 SYGVKD. The CDR3 length is 15 residues. The CDR3 spells CATSGPQVAKNIQYF. Here the CDR3 DNA reads TGTGCCACCTCCGGGCCACAGGTAGCCAAAAACATTCAGTACTTC.

This clone was picked up a small number of times. The J gene is TRBJ1-1, the V gene TRBV9, with D uncertain. V gave up 0 bases and J gave up 3 bases, with 6 bases separating them. The CDR3 is 13 residues long. The V gene's germline CDR1 is SGDLS and CDR2 YYNGEE. The CDR3 DNA sequence: TGTGCCAGCAGCGTAGCCCAATACACTGAAGCTTTCTTT. It is translated as CASSVAQYTEAFF.

The J gene is TRBJ2-3, the V gene TRBV12-5; 11 nucleotides match TRBD2. The CDR3 extends over 16 amino acids. Germline V gives CDR1 LGHNT, CDR2 FRNRAP. V shed 7 bases, J shed 3 bases, and the junction held 9 bases outside the gene matches. The chain's CDR3 is CASVWTSGWGTDTQYF. CDR3 DNA: TGTGCTAGTGTCTGGACTAGCGGGTGGGGGACAGATACGCAGTATTTT.

This chain links TRBV10-3 with TRBJ1-2; possibly TRBD1 for D (6 bases). Germline CDR1 reads ENHRY; CDR2 reads SYGVKD. The CDR3 runs to 17 residues. V lost 0 bases and J lost 7, with 21 bases in between. This CDR3 reads CAISESPGLGGRFGYTF. DNA for the CDR3: TGTGCCATCAGTGAGTCCCCTGGGTTAGGGGGAAGATTTGGCTACACCTTC.

This clone was seen once. The chain couples TRBV5-1 to TRBJ1-1; no clear D gene. V shed 0 bases and J shed 1 base, with 7 bases lying between them. This CDR3 is built from 14 residues. CDR1 is SGHRS and CDR2 is YFSETQ in the germline V gene. The CDR3 here is CASSLGGQNTEAFF. CDR3 DNA sequence: TGCGCCAGCAGCTTGGGAGGGCAGAACACTGAAGCTTTCTTT.

This clone was detected only a few times. The genes are TRBV30 and TRBJ1-1; D is perhaps TRBD1 (6 bases). Trimming left V 2 bases short and J 4 bases short, with 14 bases between. The V gene's germline CDR1 is GTSNPN and CDR2 SVGIG (reference sequence). The length of the CDR3 is 14 residues. CDR3 nucleotides: TGTGCCTGGAGTAAATCAGGGGTAAGCACTGAAGCTTTCTTT. Translation gives CAWSKSGVSTEAFF.

The rearrangement uses TRBV10-3 and TRBJ2-1; a possible D gene is TRBD1 (6 bases). CDR3 length equals 16 residues. CDR1 is ENHRY, CDR2 SYGVKD, per germline. Trimming left V 11 bases short and J 0 bases short, with 20 bases between. Here the CDR3 DNA reads TGTGCCGTGGCCGAAAACAGGGAGAGCTCCTACAATGAGCAGTTCTTC. It is translated as CAVAENRESSYNEQFF.

The rearrangement links TRBV19 to TRBJ2-7; perhaps TRBD2 as D (6 bases). The CDR3 is 13 residues long. V gave up 11 bases and J gave up 0 bases, with 14 bases separating them. Per germline, CDR1 LNHDA and CDR2 SQIVND (reference sequence). The DNA for the CDR3 is TGTGCCGGGGGGAAATGGATCTCCTACGAGCAGTACTTC. Residues: CAGGKWISYEQYF.

The chain couples TRBV15 to TRBJ2-5; 9 positions match TRBD2. The CDR3 is 16 residues long. J gave up 5 bases and V 6 bases, and 13 bases lay outside the gene matches. Germline loops: CDR1 LNHNV, CDR2 YYDKDF (reference sequence). This chain's CDR3 is CATSQGTSRTQETQYF. CDR3 coding DNA: TGTGCCACCAGTCAGGGGACTAGCCGAACCCAGGAGACCCAGTACTTC.

This clone was detected only a few times. The chain has TRBV4-2 and TRBJ1-2; 7 positions match TRBD1. The CDR3 totals 15 residues. The V gene end was trimmed by 3 bases and the J gene end by 0 bases; junction bases not matched to a gene: 4. Germline V CDR1 and CDR2: LGHNA, YNFKEQ. The CDR3 protein is CASSHAGQANYGYTF. Here the CDR3 DNA reads TGTGCCAGCAGCCATGCCGGACAGGCTAACTATGGCTACACCTTC.

V is TRBV27 and J is TRBJ1-6, with TRBD1 as a possible D gene (6 bases). The CDR3 sequence is 13 residues long. Trimming took 8 bases from V and 14 from J, leaving 19 bases between them. CDR1 is MNHEY, CDR2 SMNVEV, per germline (reference sequence). The CDR3 region has the DNA TGTGCCAGCCGGGGGGGGGCTCCAGGTGCCCTCCACTTT. It is translated as CASRGGAPGALHF.

This chain connects TRBV15 to TRBJ2-7; tentative D call: TRBD1 (6 bases). The CDR3 spans 15 residues. Germline V gene data show CDR1 as LNHNV and CDR2 as YYDKDF (reference sequence). V shed 9 bases and J shed 1 base, with 19 bases lying between them. In DNA, the CDR3 is TGTGCCACTACCCCCACCGGGGACAATTCCTACGAGCAGTACTTC. Residues: CATTPTGDNSYEQYF.

The chain carries TRBV11-2 and TRBJ2-2; 7 bases are a match to TRBD1. V lost 5 bases, J lost 2 bases, and 11 bases stayed unmatched. CDR3 length equals 17 residues. The germline CDR1 and CDR2 sequences are SGHAT and FQNNGV. In DNA form, the CDR3 reads TGTGCCAGCAGCCGGCGATTGGGGACAGAAAACACCGGGGAGCTGTTTTTT. This encodes CASSRRLGTENTGELFF.

This clone was found a few times. The chain has TRBV6-1 and TRBJ2-4; 8 bases agree with TRBD1. Germline lookup yields CDR1 MNHNS and CDR2 SASEGT. J was trimmed by 8 bases and V by 6 bases; bases with no gene match: 12. The CDR3 has 15 amino acids. The CDR3 reads CASSRTPGGSDIQYF. CDR3 nucleotides: TGTGCCAGCAGCCGAACCCCAGGGGGCTCGGACATTCAGTACTTC.

J is TRBJ2-3 and V is TRBV6-1; 12 positions match TRBD2. There are 15 residues in the CDR3. The V and J ends lost 7 bases and 4 bases, in that order; junction bases with no gene match: 6. CDR1 and CDR2 (germline): MNHNS, SASEGT. The CDR3 sequence: CASMRTSGDSDTQYF. The CDR3 DNA reads TGTGCCAGCATGCGGACTAGCGGGGATTCAGATACGCAGTATTTT.

This chain links TRBV30 with TRBJ2-2; weak D call: TRBD1 (6 bases). CDR1 is GTSNPN and CDR2 is SVGIG in the germline V gene (reference sequence). This CDR3 region has 14 residues. V gave up 4 bases and J gave up 6 bases, with 15 bases separating them. For the CDR3, the DNA is TGTGCCTGGAATCGTGGGCAGGGGCCCGGGGAGCTGTTTTTT. It encodes CAWNRGQGPGELFF.

This chain joins TRBV11-2 and TRBJ1-1; the D is unclear. The CDR3 has 15 residues. CDR1 and CDR2 (germline): SGHAT, FQNNGV. V dropped 5 bases and J dropped 3 bases, with 16 bases sitting between them. CDR3 DNA sequence: TGTGCCAGCAGCCCTGGTCTTTACAGAGACACTGAAGCTTTCTTT. Translation: CASSPGLYRDTEAFF.

J is TRBJ2-3 and V is TRBV7-2, with TRBD2 identical over 9 bases. The length of the CDR3 is 19 residues. The ends lost 0 bases at V and 6 bases at J; junction bases unmatched: 16. Germline V lookup: CDR1 SGHTA, CDR2 FQGNSA. Here the CDR3 reads CASSLAAYKAGGPRDTQYF. In DNA form, the CDR3 reads TGTGCCAGCAGCTTAGCGGCCTACAAGGCGGGAGGGCCCCGGGATACGCAGTATTTT.